The rows below give T cell receptor beta chains drawn from one sample of a study of shared clonotypes between healthy human individuals. Using immunoSEQ multiplex PCR, the repertoire was profiled, and TCRdb retains in-frame clones only, with some absent. The table has roughly 1,100,000 clones, around 76% seen once. Sequenced: memory CD4+ T cells sorted from blood. The receptor set was obtained from a young man in good health. Both conserved end residues are part of each CDR3. Fields, in order: J gene, D gene, clone size, V gene, CDR3 protein, CDR3 DNA. A D gene is named only where the DNA matches it firmly. Only some rows state a clone size, as once, few, many or a class for expanded clones.

TRBJ2-2	-	-	TRBV6-6	CASSYPPTTHTGELFF	TGTGCCAGCAGTTACCCCCCAACCACGCACACCGGGGAGCTGTTTTTT
TRBJ2-5	TRBD2	-	TRBV9	CASSAGTSGGARETQYF	TGTGCCAGCAGTGCCGGGACTAGCGGGGGGGCCCGGGAGACCCAGTACTTC
TRBJ2-1	-	-	TRBV28	CASSLLLATGEQFF	TGTGCCAGCAGTTTGCTTCTGGCCACGGGTGAGCAGTTCTTC
TRBJ1-6	TRBD1	-	TRBV7-2	CASSYRSPTGVNSPLHF	TGTGCCAGCAGCTACCGTAGTCCGACAGGGGTTAATTCACCCCTCCACTTT
TRBJ2-6	-	-	TRBV19	CASTPPGRTSGANVLTF	TGTGCCAGTACCCCCCCGGGACGGACCTCTGGGGCCAACGTCCTGACTTTC
TRBJ2-1	TRBD2	-	TRBV5-1	CASSSPGLAVSEQFF	TGCGCCAGCAGCTCACCGGGACTAGCCGTTAGTGAGCAGTTCTTC
TRBJ2-5	-	-	TRBV7-2	CASSSLVAGTQYF	TGTGCCAGCAGCTCTCTAGTGGCAGGGACCCAGTACTTC
TRBJ2-7	-	-	TRBV6-4	CASSEGGGMAQYF	TGTGCCAGCAGTGAAGGGGGGGGAATGGCGCAGTACTTC
TRBJ2-7	TRBD2	-	TRBV19	CASSIGGLAGDEQYF	TGTGCCAGTAGTATAGGAGGACTAGCCGGAGACGAGCAGTACTTC
TRBJ2-5	-	-	TRBV6-5	CASSYGGKETQYF	TGTGCCAGCAGTTACGGCGGGAAAGAGACCCAGTACTTC
TRBJ1-6	-	-	TRBV19	CASSDSHSPLHF	TGTGCCAGCAGTGACTCGCATTCACCCCTCCACTTT
TRBJ1-5	-	-	TRBV4-1	CASSREGRQPQHF	TGCGCCAGCAGCCGAGAGGGGCGTCAGCCCCAGCATTTT
TRBJ2-5	TRBD2	-	TRBV7-9	CASTKVSGGETQYF	TGTGCCAGCACCAAAGTGTCGGGGGGGGAGACCCAGTACTTC
TRBJ2-4	-	-	TRBV28	CASTNRDPNIQYF	TGTGCCAGCACGAACAGGGACCCAAACATTCAGTACTTC
TRBJ2-1	TRBD2	-	TRBV13	CASSLYRAGAASYNEQFF	TGTGCCAGCAGCTTATACCGAGCGGGGGCCGCCTCCTACAATGAGCAGTTCTTC
TRBJ1-1	TRBD1	-	TRBV7-6	CASSSQQGTEAFF	TGTGCCAGCAGCTCGCAACAGGGGACTGAAGCTTTCTTT
TRBJ2-7	TRBD1	few	TRBV5-6	CASSLGDRDPYEQYF	TGTGCCAGCAGTTTGGGGGACAGGGACCCCTACGAGCAGTACTTC
TRBJ2-2	-	-	TRBV28	CASSFFTGHSGELFF	TGTGCCAGCAGTTTCTTCACAGGTCATAGCGGGGAGCTGTTTTTT
TRBJ1-2	-	-	TRBV4-3	CASSLEINYGYTF	TGCGCCAGCAGCCTCGAGATAAACTATGGCTACACCTTC
TRBJ2-2	-	-	TRBV11-2	CASSLASSATGELFF	TGTGCCAGCAGCTTAGCCTCGAGTGCCACCGGGGAGCTGTTTTTT